The entry below describes one TCR beta chain. These data come from a study of T cells in Graves' hyperthyroidism and ophthalmopathy. Patients counted as stable if ophthalmopathy did not develop within 18 months. Clinical symptoms, serum thyroxine and TRAb, thyroid ultrasound and orbital computed tomography were used for the diagnoses. TCR beta CDR3 region amplification was performed from RNA transcripts. Primed by the HTBI set, a first-round RT-PCR was run on the TCR CDR3. TCRdb ran MiXCR on the multiplex PCR reads and lists one entry per CDR3 protein. The sample lists approximately 590,000 distinct CDR3 sequences, about 45% occurring once. The sequence was obtained from a woman younger than 30 with Graves' hyperthyroidism. Input material: peripheral blood or thyroid tissue (not recorded which).

The CDR3 DNA follows: TGTGCCAGCAGCTTAGGGGGAGGCCACACCTTC. Protein: CASSLGGGHTF. This chain connects TRBV7-8 to TRBJ1-2, with unresolved D. CDR3 length: 11 residues. Germline CDR1 reads SGHVS; CDR2 reads FQNEAQ. The V end lost 1 base, the J end lost 12 bases, and 9 bases lay between the germline ends. Using reference TRBV7-8 and TRBJ1-2 for the parts outside the CDR3, the full variable domain is GAGVSQSPRYKVAKRGQDVALRCDPISGHVSLFWYQQALGQGPEFLTYFQNEAQLDKSGLPSDRFFAERPEGSVSTLKIQRTQQEDSAVYLCASSLGGGHTFGSGTRLTVV.